One and the same sample provided the 14 T cell receptor beta chains below, sequenced in a study of blood T cell repertoires in COVID-19. TCRdb keeps only in-frame clones here, not all; method: immunoSEQ multiplex PCR. This sample carries 150,000 to 200,000 clones, more than 75% of them seen once, and the ten largest clones take 2.7%. The specimen was peripheral blood. The receptors stem from a man aged 35 to 55 with active or convalescent COVID-19.

The chain joins TRBV19 to TRBJ2-5, with D perhaps matching TRBD1 (5 bases). Germline CDR1 and CDR2: LNHDA and SQIVND (reference sequence). The CDR3 loop spans 13 amino acids. Between the trimmed V and J ends, which lost 8 bases and 2 bases, there was a span of 12 bases. The CDR3 region is CASGAQGQETQYF. The CDR3 nucleotides read TGTGCCAGTGGGGCCCAGGGTCAAGAGACCCAGTACTTC.

This clone was observed many times. The chain recombines TRBV5-6 with TRBJ2-1, with TRBD1 matching 9 bases. The CDR3 sequence is 15 residues long. Germline V lookup: CDR1 SGHDT, CDR2 YYEEEE. The V segment lost 2 bases and the J segment 2 bases; nucleotides outside the gene matches: 2. Here the CDR3 DNA reads TGTGCCAGCAGCTTTGGGGACAGGGCCTACAATGAGCAGTTCTTC. This gives the protein CASSFGDRAYNEQFF.

The chain uses TRBV19 and TRBJ2-2; TRBD2 agrees at 7 bases. This CDR3 spans 13 amino acids. Germline V CDR1 and CDR2: LNHDA, SQIVND (reference sequence). V shed 11 bases and J 4 bases; nucleotides not matched to a gene: 7. CDR3 coding DNA: TGTGCCTCCGGGGGGAGAGGCACCGGGGAGCTGTTTTTT. Translation gives CASGGRGTGELFF.

V gene TRBV19 combines with J gene TRBJ2-3, with TRBD2 matching over 9 bases. CDR3 length: 14 amino acids. Germline V lookup: CDR1 LNHDA, CDR2 SQIVND (reference sequence). V was pared by 6 bases and J by 5 bases, with 6 bases of the junction left unmatched. The CDR3 region is CASSRGGAIDTQYF. CDR3 DNA: TGTGCCAGTAGCCGCGGGGGGGCAATAGATACGCAGTATTTT.

V and J are TRBV11-3 and TRBJ1-3, with 7 bases fitting TRBD1. CDR3 size: 15 residues. Germline V gene sequence: CDR1 SGHNT, CDR2 YENEEA. Unmatched junction bases numbered 5, after V lost 5 bases and J lost 1 base. CDR3 bases: TGTGCCAGCAGCCCCTGGACAGGATCTGGAAACACCATATATTTT. This translates into CASSPWTGSGNTIYF.

Turning to this clone: The junction does not match germline at one end; this may be a read error. The chain is built from TRBV12-3 or TRBV12-4 and TRBJ2-3, with TRBD2 matching 8 bases. The CDR3 runs 13 residues. CDR3 nucleotides: TGTGCCAGCAGACGGGGGGGCACCGATACGCAGTATTTT. This encodes CASRRGGTDTQYF.

V is TRBV7-8 and J is TRBJ1-1; no clear D gene. Germline lookup yields CDR1 SGHVS and CDR2 FQNEAQ. Trimming cost V 5 bases and J 2 bases, with 9 bases left between them. CDR3 length: 13 residues. CDR3 protein: CASSQLTNTEAFF. The CDR3 nucleotides are TGTGCCAGCAGCCAATTGACAAACACTGAAGCTTTCTTT.

Ten or more counts support this clone. The V call is TRBV6-5, the J call TRBJ1-1, with no clear D. This CDR3 has 13 amino acids. The germline CDR1 and CDR2 sequences are MNHEY and SVGAGI. The V end lost 4 bases, the J end lost 5 bases, and 11 bases lay between the germline ends. Written as DNA, the CDR3 is TGTGCCAGCAGTTTTTCGCGTTGGACTGAAGCTTTCTTT. Residues: CASSFSRWTEAFF.

With regard to this clone: No DNA is shown, since the ends of the CDR3 on it are uncertain; the CDR3 is the one TCRdb lists. J is TRBJ1-4 and V is TRBV5-1. The CDR3 totals 13 residues, both ends included. Germline CDR1 SGHRS, CDR2 YFSETQ. Here the CDR3 reads CASSSSANEKLFF.

The chain recombines TRBV11-2 with TRBJ1-2; no clear D. Trimming shortened V by 7 bases and J by 2 bases, and 20 bases separated the two germline ends. Looked up from germline, CDR1 is SGHAT and CDR2 is FQNNGV. The CDR3 runs 16 residues. CDR3 residues: CASTQLSSARNYGYTF. In nucleotides, the CDR3 is TGTGCCAGCACCCAACTCAGTAGCGCCAGGAACTATGGCTACACCTTC.

J is TRBJ1-5 and V is TRBV28; D perhaps matches TRBD1 (6 bases). The V end was cut by 7 bases, the J end by 6 bases, with 13 bases between. The CDR3 has 13 amino acids. Germline V gene sequence: CDR1 MDHEN, CDR2 SYDVKM. The CDR3 bases are TGTGCCAGCATAAAGGGAGGGGGTCAGCCCCAGCATTTT. As protein: CASIKGGGQPQHF.

This sequence joins TRBV7-9 and TRBJ2-5; 10 bases match TRBD2. V lost 8 bases, J lost 5 bases, and 8 bases stayed unmatched. In germline, CDR1 is SEHNR, CDR2 FQNEAQ (reference sequence). The CDR3 covers 14 residues. The CDR3 bases are TGTGCCAGCGAAGCCTGGGGACTAGCGGAGACCCAGTACTTC. This gives the protein CASEAWGLAETQYF.

V and J are TRBV2 and TRBJ1-2, with a tentative D call TRBD1 (6 bases). The CDR3 runs to 14 residues. CDR1 is SNHLY, CDR2 FYNNEI, per germline. Trimming removed 1 base from V and 5 bases from J, with 11 bases in between. The CDR3 spells CASSEEAGVYGYTF. For the CDR3, the DNA is TGTGCCAGCAGTGAAGAGGCAGGGGTTTATGGCTACACCTTC.

The chain uses TRBV7-9 and TRBJ2-5, with TRBD1 as a possible D gene (6 bases). V was clipped by 8 bases and J by 1 base, with 14 bases between them. Germline-derived CDR1 and CDR2 are SEHNR and FQNEAQ (reference sequence). The CDR3 is 14 amino acids. CDR3 region: CASRQAGAQETQYF. The CDR3 DNA follows: TGTGCCAGCCGCCAGGCAGGGGCCCAAGAGACCCAGTACTTC.